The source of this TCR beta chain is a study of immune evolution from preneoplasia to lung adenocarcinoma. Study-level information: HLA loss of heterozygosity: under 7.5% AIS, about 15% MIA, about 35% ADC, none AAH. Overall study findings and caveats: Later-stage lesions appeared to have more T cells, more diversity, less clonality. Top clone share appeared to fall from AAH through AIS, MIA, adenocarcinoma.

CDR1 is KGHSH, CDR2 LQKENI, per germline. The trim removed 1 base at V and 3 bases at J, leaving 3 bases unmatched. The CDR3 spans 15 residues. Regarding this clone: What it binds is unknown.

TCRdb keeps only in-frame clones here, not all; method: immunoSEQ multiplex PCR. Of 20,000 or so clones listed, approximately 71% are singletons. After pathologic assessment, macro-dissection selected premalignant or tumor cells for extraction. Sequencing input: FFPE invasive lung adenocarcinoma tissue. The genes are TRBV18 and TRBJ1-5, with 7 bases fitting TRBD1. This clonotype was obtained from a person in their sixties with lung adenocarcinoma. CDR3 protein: CASSPQGATNQPQHF. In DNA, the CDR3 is TGTGCCAGCTCACCACAGGGGGCTACCAATCAGCCCCAGCATTTT. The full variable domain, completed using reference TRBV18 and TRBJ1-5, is NAGVMQNPRHLVRRRGQEARLRCSPMKGHSHVYWYRQLPEEGLKFMVYLQKENIIDESGMPKERFSAEFPKEGPSILRIQQVVRGDSAAYFCASSPQGATNQPQHFGDGTRLSIL.